This T cell receptor beta chain is from a study of T cell clonality in common variable immunodeficiency. Caucasian heritage predominated among both patients and controls. Study-wide results and limits: Reportedly, TCR beta sequences from common variable immunodeficiency showed fewer deletions and N-nucleotide insertions. Compared with healthy controls, CVID subjects showed increased TCRbeta clonality, mostly in about a third.

This clone was counted at least ten times. The antigen remains unidentified. The CDR3 end falls 3 residues outside the read, so it is completed with the germline J gene. Germline loops: CDR1 SGHNT, CDR2 YYREEE (reference sequence). Trimming left V 1 base short and J 4 bases short, with 11 bases between. The CDR3 runs 14 residues. Repertoires were generated with immunoSEQ multiplex PCR, while TCRdb's copy carries only in-frame clones and drops some. The counts give 45,000 to 55,000 clones, none of them seen only once; approximately 5.4% is held by the top ten. This clonotype was sampled from a person aged 18 to 75 in good health. The rearrangement links TRBV5-4 to TRBJ1-2, with D possibly TRBD1 on 5 matching bases. Sequencing was carried out using peripheral blood mononuclear cells. CDR3 region: CASSLTGVGYGYTF. The covered CDR3 bases are TGTGCCAGCAGCTTGACAGGAGTTGGCTATGGC.